This T cell receptor (beta chain) comes out of a study of OX40 agonist ivuxolimab in advanced cancers. Assay used: immunoSEQ multiplex PCR; TCRdb lists only in-frame clones, some missing. The sample includes about 62,000 clones, roughly 90% seen only once; the top ten take about 0.59%. Germline V gene sequence: CDR1 ENHRY, CDR2 SYGVKD. The ends were cut back, 8 bases at V and 8 bases at J, with 16 bases in the middle. The CDR3 runs to 13 residues. The rearrangement joins TRBV10-3 to TRBJ1-3, with D possibly matching TRBD1 (6 bases). This specimen consisted of CD4+ or CD8+ T cells sorted from blood, obtained in a trial of the OX40 agonist ivuxolimab. The sequence was collected from an adult with an advanced solid tumor such as melanoma, head and neck, liver or kidney cancer. The CDR3 sequence is CAISTGQGDTIYF. For the CDR3, the DNA is TGTGCCATCTCGACAGGACAAGGAGACACCATATATTTT.